This T cell receptor (beta chain) stems from a study of T-cell memory formation after mild COVID-19. A 5'RACE reaction primed in the constant segment made cDNA libraries of TCR alpha and TCR beta, and these carried sample barcodes and UMIs. TCRdb used MiXCR to reprocess the 5' RACE reads, holding one entry per CDR3 protein. The sample gives about 110,000 distinct CDR3 sequences, roughly an eighth of which show up once; around 30% is in the top ten. Whole-study results and caveats: Clones shrinking from day 15 to 85 showed even CD4/CD8 mixes; later expanders tilted CD4+.

Notes on this clonotype: Its antigen remains unknown.

This CDR3 is built from 15 residues. The germline V gene encodes CDR1 DFQATT and CDR2 SNEGSKA (reference sequence). J gave up 4 bases and V 3 bases, and 11 bases lay outside the gene matches. V and J are TRBV20-1 and TRBJ2-7, with 8 nucleotides matching TRBD2. Sequencing was performed on PBMCs or a T cell subset sorted from them (not recorded which). This sequence originates from an adult woman who had mild COVID-19 (a few samples of this study predate the infection). Cell type and time point are not known. In DNA form, the CDR3 reads TGCAGTGCTAGGACCCCGGGACTAGGCCAATACGAGCAGTACTTC. Encoded protein: CSARTPGLGQYEQYF.